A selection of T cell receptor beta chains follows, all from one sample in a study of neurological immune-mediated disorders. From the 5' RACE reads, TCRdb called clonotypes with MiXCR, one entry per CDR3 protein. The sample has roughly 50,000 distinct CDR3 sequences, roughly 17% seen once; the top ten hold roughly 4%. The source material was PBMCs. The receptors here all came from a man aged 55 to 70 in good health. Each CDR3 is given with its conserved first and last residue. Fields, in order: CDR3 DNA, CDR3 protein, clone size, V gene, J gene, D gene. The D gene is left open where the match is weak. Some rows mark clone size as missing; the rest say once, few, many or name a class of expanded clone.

CDR3 DNA: TGTGCTAGCGGAACCAGGGGGATCACTGAAGCTTTCTTT; CDR3 protein: CASGTRGITEAFF; clone size: .; V gene: TRBV12-3/TRBV12-4; J gene: TRBJ1-1; D gene: TRBD1
CDR3 DNA: TGTGCCAGCAGCCAAGGGGGAGCCTATGGCTACACCTTC; CDR3 protein: CASSQGGAYGYTF; clone size: many; V gene: TRBV3-1; J gene: TRBJ1-2; D gene: .
CDR3 DNA: TGTGCCAGCAGTTATACTGGCCAAGAGACCCAGTACTTC; CDR3 protein: CASSYTGQETQYF; clone size: many; V gene: TRBV6-6; J gene: TRBJ2-5; D gene: .
CDR3 DNA: TGTGCCAGCAGCGTGGGGACTCGAAATTCACCCCTCCACTTT; CDR3 protein: CASSVGTRNSPLHF; clone size: many; V gene: TRBV13; J gene: TRBJ1-6; D gene: .
CDR3 DNA: TGCGCCAGCAGCCAAGATCAAGGTAGGGGGCGAAAAGACGAGCAGTACTTC; CDR3 protein: CASSQDQGRGRKDEQYF; clone size: .; V gene: TRBV4-1; J gene: TRBJ2-7; D gene: TRBD1
CDR3 DNA: TGTGCCAGCAGCCCACAGGGAAATGAGCAGTTCTTC; CDR3 protein: CASSPQGNEQFF; clone size: many; V gene: TRBV7-9; J gene: TRBJ2-1; D gene: .
CDR3 DNA: TGCAGTGCTCTAAGGACAGGGTCAAATCAGCCCCAGCATTTT; CDR3 protein: CSALRTGSNQPQHF; clone size: many; V gene: TRBV20-1; J gene: TRBJ1-5; D gene: TRBD1
CDR3 DNA: TGCGCCAGCAGCCCTAGCGCCATTTCCTACAATGAGCAGTTCTTC; CDR3 protein: CASSPSAISYNEQFF; clone size: many; V gene: TRBV5-1; J gene: TRBJ2-1; D gene: .
CDR3 DNA: TGCGCCAGCAGCTTGGGTCCGGAGGGCTCCCTAGAGCAGTACTTC; CDR3 protein: CASSLGPEGSLEQYF; clone size: many; V gene: TRBV5-1; J gene: TRBJ2-7; D gene: .
CDR3 DNA: TGTGCCATCAGCGCCCGGGACAGAGGAATGAACACTGAAGCTTTCTTT; CDR3 protein: CAISARDRGMNTEAFF; clone size: medium-sized; V gene: TRBV10-3; J gene: TRBJ1-1; D gene: TRBD1
CDR3 DNA: TGTGCCAGCAGTGTTGGGTCAGGGAGTTCTCCGCAGTATTTT; CDR3 protein: CASSVGSGSSPQYF; clone size: .; V gene: TRBV25-1; J gene: TRBJ2-3; D gene: .
CDR3 DNA: TGCGCCAGCAGCCCCCTTATGGGCACTGAAGCTTTCTTT; CDR3 protein: CASSPLMGTEAFF; clone size: many; V gene: TRBV5-1; J gene: TRBJ1-1; D gene: .
CDR3 DNA: TGTGCCAGCAGCCCTCCCCGACAGGGTTTCGCCGGGGAGCTGTTTTTT; CDR3 protein: CASSPPRQGFAGELFF; clone size: many; V gene: TRBV14; J gene: TRBJ2-2; D gene: TRBD1
CDR3 DNA: TGCAGCGTTCAAACCGGGGGCTTGCACTCTGGAAACACCATATATTTT; CDR3 protein: CSVQTGGLHSGNTIYF; clone size: many; V gene: TRBV29-1; J gene: TRBJ1-3; D gene: .
CDR3 DNA: TGTGCCAGCAGCCTCGAATATTGGACTAGCGGTACAGATACGCAGTATTTT; CDR3 protein: CASSLEYWTSGTDTQYF; clone size: many; V gene: TRBV5-5; J gene: TRBJ2-3; D gene: TRBD2
CDR3 DNA: TGTGCCAGCAGCCTTCGCAGGCCGTCTTCCCCAGATACGCAGTATTTT; CDR3 protein: CASSLRRPSSPDTQYF; clone size: many; V gene: TRBV7-9; J gene: TRBJ2-3; D gene: .
CDR3 DNA: TGCAGTGCTAGCCGAGGGAATGAGCAGTTCTTC; CDR3 protein: CSASRGNEQFF; clone size: many; V gene: TRBV20-1; J gene: TRBJ2-1; D gene: .
CDR3 DNA: TGCGCCAGCAGCCAAGGTACACTCGGTGAGACCCAGTACTTC; CDR3 protein: CASSQGTLGETQYF; clone size: .; V gene: TRBV4-3; J gene: TRBJ2-5; D gene: .
CDR3 DNA: TGCGCCAGCAGACCCCACAGCCTACCGGACACCGGGGAGCTGTTTTTT; CDR3 protein: CASRPHSLPDTGELFF; clone size: many; V gene: TRBV5-1; J gene: TRBJ2-2; D gene: .
CDR3 DNA: TGTGCCAGCAGGCTGACAGGGGGATACGAGCAGTACTTC; CDR3 protein: CASRLTGGYEQYF; clone size: few; V gene: TRBV28; J gene: TRBJ2-7; D gene: TRBD1
CDR3 DNA: TGCAGCGTGGGTGGGGGCGGGGAGACCCAGTACTTC; CDR3 protein: CSVGGGGETQYF; clone size: many; V gene: TRBV29-1; J gene: TRBJ2-5; D gene: .
CDR3 DNA: TGTGCCAGCAGACTAGCGGGCTACAATGAGCAGTTCTTC; CDR3 protein: CASRLAGYNEQFF; clone size: .; V gene: TRBV3-1; J gene: TRBJ2-1; D gene: TRBD2
CDR3 DNA: TGTGCCAGCAGCCAAGAAATTGGCAGATCCACCGGGGAGCTGTTTTTT; CDR3 protein: CASSQEIGRSTGELFF; clone size: many; V gene: TRBV4-2; J gene: TRBJ2-2; D gene: .
CDR3 DNA: TGCGCCAGCAGTGAACGGGACGAGCAGTACTTC; CDR3 protein: CASSERDEQYF; clone size: many; V gene: TRBV10-1; J gene: TRBJ2-7; D gene: .
CDR3 DNA: TGTGCCAGCAGTGTCGCCGGGACAGGCTCTGGAAACACCATATATTTT; CDR3 protein: CASSVAGTGSGNTIYF; clone size: many; V gene: TRBV28; J gene: TRBJ1-3; D gene: TRBD1
CDR3 DNA: TGTGCCAGCAGCTTAGGCCGGGAGACCCAGTACTTC; CDR3 protein: CASSLGRETQYF; clone size: many; V gene: TRBV7-8; J gene: TRBJ2-5; D gene: .
CDR3 DNA: TGTGCCAGCGTGACAGGGGGGAAATACAATGAGCAGTTCTTC; CDR3 protein: CASVTGGKYNEQFF; clone size: many; V gene: TRBV28; J gene: TRBJ2-1; D gene: TRBD1
CDR3 DNA: TGTGCCACCAGTGATTTGCCGTGGACCGGGGAGCTGTTTTTT; CDR3 protein: CATSDLPWTGELFF; clone size: many; V gene: TRBV24-1; J gene: TRBJ2-2; D gene: .
CDR3 DNA: TGTGCCAGCAGTTTATATGTTGTGGACACCGGGGAGCTGTTTTTT; CDR3 protein: CASSLYVVDTGELFF; clone size: many; V gene: TRBV12-3/TRBV12-4; J gene: TRBJ2-2; D gene: .
CDR3 DNA: TGTGTCAGCAGGAGCCCGACGGGATTCATAGATACGCAGTATTTT; CDR3 protein: CVSRSPTGFIDTQYF; clone size: .; V gene: TRBV7-9; J gene: TRBJ2-3; D gene: .
CDR3 DNA: TGTGCCAGCAGCTTGGGTGGGAGCCGTAGCACAGATACGCAGTATTTT; CDR3 protein: CASSLGGSRSTDTQYF; clone size: many; V gene: TRBV7-3; J gene: TRBJ2-3; D gene: .
CDR3 DNA: TGTGCCAGCAGTTTAGGGACAGCCCCGTTCTCTAACTATGGCTACACCTTC; CDR3 protein: CASSLGTAPFSNYGYTF; clone size: many; V gene: TRBV12-3/TRBV12-4; J gene: TRBJ1-2; D gene: .
CDR3 DNA: TGTGCCACCCAAGGGTTAGGGAGCGGCTACACCTTC; CDR3 protein: CATQGLGSGYTF; clone size: many; V gene: TRBV15; J gene: TRBJ1-2; D gene: .
CDR3 DNA: TGTGCCAGCAGCTCCCGGACTATGGAGACCCAGTACTTC; CDR3 protein: CASSSRTMETQYF; clone size: many; V gene: TRBV9; J gene: TRBJ2-5; D gene: .
CDR3 DNA: TGTGCCAGCAGCTGGGCGGAGCGGACTAACACCGGGGAGCTGTTTTTT; CDR3 protein: CASSWAERTNTGELFF; clone size: many; V gene: TRBV7-9; J gene: TRBJ2-2; D gene: .
CDR3 DNA: TGTGCCAGCAGCACTGACAGGGAAAATCAGCCCCAGCATTTT; CDR3 protein: CASSTDRENQPQHF; clone size: .; V gene: TRBV12-3/TRBV12-4; J gene: TRBJ1-5; D gene: TRBD1
CDR3 DNA: TGTGCCAGCAGTGTGGGGGGGTTCTACGAGCAGTACTTC; CDR3 protein: CASSVGGFYEQYF; clone size: many; V gene: TRBV25-1; J gene: TRBJ2-7; D gene: TRBD2
CDR3 DNA: TGTGCCACCATAGCGGGATGGCTGAACACCGGTGAGCTGTTTTTT; CDR3 protein: CATIAGWLNTGELFF; clone size: .; V gene: TRBV7-2; J gene: TRBJ2-2; D gene: TRBD2
CDR3 DNA: TGTGCCAGCAGCGGTACAGTTGGGGAGACCCAGTACTTC; CDR3 protein: CASSGTVGETQYF; clone size: many; V gene: TRBV7-9; J gene: TRBJ2-5; D gene: .
CDR3 DNA: TGTGCCAGCATCTCATTCGTCGGAACAAAGTACAATGAGCAGTTCTTC; CDR3 protein: CASISFVGTKYNEQFF; clone size: .; V gene: TRBV7-3; J gene: TRBJ2-1; D gene: .
CDR3 DNA: TGTGCCAGCAGCCAAGCGGCGGGAGGGGCCCCGCTCTTC; CDR3 protein: CASSQAAGGAPLF; clone size: many; V gene: TRBV3-1; J gene: TRBJ2-1; D gene: TRBD2
CDR3 DNA: TGCGCCAGCAGATTGGATAAGGGACTAGTGGGAGGTCCGAGAGACAATGAGCAGTTCTTC; CDR3 protein: CASRLDKGLVGGPRDNEQFF; clone size: once; V gene: TRBV5-1; J gene: TRBJ2-1; D gene: TRBD2
CDR3 DNA: TGTGCCAGCAGCTTAGAACAACGGGAGACCCAGTACTTC; CDR3 protein: CASSLEQRETQYF; clone size: .; V gene: TRBV7-3; J gene: TRBJ2-5; D gene: .
CDR3 DNA: TGCAGTGCATATGATGGCTACACCTTC; CDR3 protein: CSAYDGYTF; clone size: many; V gene: TRBV20-1; J gene: TRBJ1-2; D gene: .
CDR3 DNA: TGTGCCAGCAGCTTGTCCAGGGGGCAAGAGACCCAGTACTTC; CDR3 protein: CASSLSRGQETQYF; clone size: many; V gene: TRBV7-7; J gene: TRBJ2-5; D gene: TRBD1
CDR3 DNA: TGTGCCAGCAGCCCCCTGGGACTTTGGGGACAGTATTTT; CDR3 protein: CASSPLGLWGQYF; clone size: many; V gene: TRBV3-1; J gene: TRBJ2-3; D gene: .
CDR3 DNA: TGTGCCACCAGCAGAGAGAAATCCCCCAATGAGCAGTTCTTC; CDR3 protein: CATSREKSPNEQFF; clone size: many; V gene: TRBV15; J gene: TRBJ2-1; D gene: .
CDR3 DNA: TGTGCCAGCAGCTCGAAGGGGGCAGGAAGTGAAAAACTGTTTTTT; CDR3 protein: CASSSKGAGSEKLFF; clone size: many; V gene: TRBV7-2; J gene: TRBJ1-4; D gene: TRBD1